This record looks at one TCR beta chain sequence and its context. Its target is unknown. Quantitative barcoded 5'-RACE was used to prepare TCR beta libraries. Each CDR3 protein is one row after TCRdb ran MiXCR on the 5' RACE reads. The profile covers 250,000 to 350,000 distinct CDR3 sequences, with around 8% appearing a single time and less than 15% taken by the ten largest. This specimen belongs to a study of CD8 T cells in ankylosing spondylitis. Notes on the study in general: A motif in TCR beta, a set of roughly eight highly homologous variants, appeared characteristic of ankylosing spondylitis blood. Clones tied to disease were said to be significantly enriched in matched ankylosing spondylitis synovial fluid. CD8+ disease-linked clones were present at relatively low frequencies in blood.

Germline CDR1 reads MNHEY; CDR2 reads SVGAGI. The CDR3 has 16 residues. Trimming left V 4 bases short and J 4 bases short, with 16 bases between. The source of this sequence is a male donor with ankylosing spondylitis. The chain combines TRBV6-5 with TRBJ2-2; D possibly corresponds to TRBD2 (6 bases). Sequencing used blood, either unsorted or a sorted T cell fraction (not recorded which). This CDR3 is CASSFTGRRGTGELFF. CDR3 nucleotide sequence: TGTGCCAGCAGTTTTACCGGGAGAAGAGGCACCGGGGAGCTGTTTTTT.